This T cell receptor (beta chain) was sequenced for a study of human T cells and chemical hapten exposure. Across the whole study: Weekly scalp doses of diphenylcyclopropenone were given to patients during the approximately 25-week study.

One entry per CDR3 protein, called by TCRdb with MiXCR from the RACE reads. Found here are fewer than 150,000 distinct CDR3 sequences, about 11% of them singletons; the top ten hold approximately 1.3%. This clonotype has only a few counts. Time point reported: patch test 2, 6 weeks after DPC sensitization. Described treatment: therapeutic diphenylcyclopropenone sensitization with weekly scalp DPC. Whole blood that had not been fractionated was the source of extracted total RNA. CDR1 and CDR2 (germline): DFQATT, SNEGSKA (reference sequence). The CDR3 extends over 15 amino acids. The V gene lost 3 bases and the J gene lost 0 bases, with 14 bases spanning the gap.

This receptor was obtained from a woman aged 45-59 years with alopecia areata. Some clones in this sample may be carry-over from other donors' samples. The chain recombines TRBV20-1 with TRBJ1-1; a weak D match, TRBD1 (6 bases). Material: whole blood, obtained in connection with sensitization to the hapten diphenylcyclopropenone (DPC). CDR3: CSARGGQTLNTEAFF. The CDR3 nucleotides read TGCAGTGCTAGGGGTGGACAGACCCTGAACACTGAAGCTTTCTTT.